This is a list of T cell receptor beta chains from one sample in a study of T cell responses to AZD1222 COVID-19 vaccine. The assay was immunoSEQ multiplex PCR, and TCRdb's table has in-frame clones only and misses some. In the table there are almost 95,000 clones, roughly 85% of which are singletons. The sample was peripheral blood, taken 28 days after the second AZD1222 dose. The receptors were sampled from an adult who received the AZD1222 COVID-19 vaccine. Both conserved end residues are part of each CDR3. Each record gives: CDR3 protein, CDR3 DNA, J gene, D gene, V gene, clone size. The D gene is left open where the match is weak. Size tells how often a clone was seen (once, few, many) or the class of an expanded clone, and some rows leave it out.

CDR3aa: CASPGENQETQYF
CDR3nt: TGTGCCAGCCCAGGGGAAAACCAAGAGACCCAGTACTTC
j_gene: TRBJ2-5
d_gene: NA
v_gene: TRBV6-5
abundance: once

CDR3aa: CASSVIGIRGEGLNEQFF
CDR3nt: TGCGCCAGCAGCGTCATTGGGATTAGGGGGGAGGGCCTCAATGAGCAGTTCTTC
j_gene: TRBJ2-1
d_gene: NA
v_gene: TRBV4-3
abundance: NA

CDR3aa: CASSQDLSSPLHF
CDR3nt: TGTGCCAGCTCACAGGATCTAAGCTCACCCCTCCACTTT
j_gene: TRBJ1-6
d_gene: NA
v_gene: TRBV19
abundance: NA

CDR3aa: CASSGWTEAFF
CDR3nt: TGTGCCAGCAGTGGATGGACTGAAGCTTTCTTT
j_gene: TRBJ1-1
d_gene: NA
v_gene: TRBV2
abundance: NA

CDR3aa: CASSPGQGYNTEAFF
CDR3nt: TGTGCCAGCAGCCCGGGACAGGGCTATAACACTGAAGCTTTCTTT
j_gene: TRBJ1-1
d_gene: TRBD1
v_gene: TRBV13
abundance: NA

CDR3aa: CASSQEIAGGWGDTQYF
CDR3nt: TGCGCCAGCAGCCAAGAAATAGCGGGAGGGTGGGGAGATACGCAGTATTTT
j_gene: TRBJ2-3
d_gene: TRBD2
v_gene: TRBV4-3
abundance: NA

CDR3aa: CASSQAGGISEQFF
CDR3nt: TGTGCCAGCAGCCAAGCGGGAGGGATCAGTGAGCAGTTCTTC
j_gene: TRBJ2-1
d_gene: TRBD2
v_gene: TRBV14
abundance: few

CDR3aa: CAISSGTHTNYGYTF
CDR3nt: TGTGCCATCAGTTCCGGGACTCATACTAACTATGGCTACACCTTC
j_gene: TRBJ1-2
d_gene: NA
v_gene: TRBV10-3
abundance: NA

CDR3aa: CAWKGTFNEQFF
CDR3nt: TGTGCCTGGAAAGGGACTTTTAATGAGCAGTTCTTC
j_gene: TRBJ2-1
d_gene: NA
v_gene: TRBV30
abundance: NA

CDR3aa: CASSQEGSQNQPQHF
CDR3nt: TGTGCCAGCAGCCAAGAGGGAAGTCAGAATCAGCCCCAGCATTTT
j_gene: TRBJ1-5
d_gene: NA
v_gene: TRBV4-2
abundance: NA

CDR3aa: CAADEGWGYGYTF
CDR3nt: TGTGCCGCCGATGAAGGATGGGGCTATGGCTACACCTTC
j_gene: TRBJ1-2
d_gene: NA
v_gene: TRBV6-5
abundance: once

CDR3aa: CASSPPGTGWVTEAFF
CDR3nt: TGTGCCAGCAGCCCCCCGGGGACAGGGTGGGTCACTGAAGCTTTCTTT
j_gene: TRBJ1-1
d_gene: TRBD1
v_gene: TRBV7-3
abundance: NA

CDR3aa: CASSLGPGTYEQYF
CDR3nt: TGTGCCAGCAGCTTAGGGCCAGGCACCTACGAGCAGTACTTC
j_gene: TRBJ2-7
d_gene: NA
v_gene: TRBV7-9
abundance: once

CDR3aa: CASSLVATQYF
CDR3nt: TGTGCCAGCAGTTTAGTTGCGACCCAGTACTTC
j_gene: TRBJ2-5
d_gene: NA
v_gene: TRBV12-3/TRBV12-4
abundance: few

CDR3aa: CASSPGRGMNYEQYF
CDR3nt: TGTGCCAGCAGTCCCGGGAGGGGGATGAACTACGAGCAGTACTTC
j_gene: TRBJ2-7
d_gene: TRBD2
v_gene: TRBV6-6
abundance: NA

CDR3aa: CASAGGAGETQYF
CDR3nt: TGTGCCAGCGCAGGGGGCGCAGGGGAGACCCAGTACTTC
j_gene: TRBJ2-5
d_gene: TRBD1
v_gene: TRBV5-6
abundance: few

CDR3aa: CAIETSGRVYNEQFF
CDR3nt: TGTGCCATCGAGACTAGCGGGAGAGTATACAATGAGCAGTTCTTC
j_gene: TRBJ2-1
d_gene: TRBD2
v_gene: TRBV24-1
abundance: NA

CDR3aa: CASSYPTAGTGDFTNYGYTF
CDR3nt: TGTGCCAGCAGTTACCCGACTGCCGGGACAGGGGATTTTACTAACTATGGCTACACCTTC
j_gene: TRBJ1-2
d_gene: TRBD1
v_gene: TRBV6-2/TRBV6-3
abundance: NA

CDR3aa: CASSCLRTSGIYEQYF
CDR3nt: TGTGCCAGCAGTTGCTTGAGGACTAGCGGGATCTACGAGCAGTACTTC
j_gene: TRBJ2-7
d_gene: TRBD2
v_gene: TRBV6-7
abundance: NA

CDR3aa: CASSSGGSYYEQYF
CDR3nt: TGCGCCAGCAGCTCAGGGGGTTCTTATTACGAGCAGTACTTC
j_gene: TRBJ2-7
d_gene: TRBD1
v_gene: TRBV5-1
abundance: NA

CDR3aa: CAWSPRGRVYEQYF
CDR3nt: TGTGCCTGGAGTCCCCGCGGGCGGGTTTACGAGCAGTACTTC
j_gene: TRBJ2-7
d_gene: NA
v_gene: TRBV30
abundance: NA

CDR3aa: CASSPRTGNIEQYF
CDR3nt: TGCGCCAGCAGCCCCCGGACAGGGAATATCGAGCAGTACTTC
j_gene: TRBJ2-7
d_gene: TRBD1
v_gene: TRBV5-1
abundance: NA

CDR3aa: CASSTATGGAYNEQFF
CDR3nt: TGTGCCAGCTCAACTGCGACAGGGGGTGCCTACAATGAGCAGTTCTTC
j_gene: TRBJ2-1
d_gene: TRBD1
v_gene: TRBV18
abundance: NA

CDR3aa: CASSRNPGANTEAFF
CDR3nt: TGTGCCAGCTCACGGAATCCGGGAGCGAACACTGAAGCTTTCTTT
j_gene: TRBJ1-1
d_gene: NA
v_gene: TRBV18
abundance: few

CDR3aa: CASSLGERSTDTQYF
CDR3nt: TGTGCCAGCAGCTTAGGAGAGCGTAGCACAGATACGCAGTATTTT
j_gene: TRBJ2-3
d_gene: NA
v_gene: TRBV7-9
abundance: NA

CDR3aa: CASSAGLQQETQYF
CDR3nt: TGTGCCAGCAGCGCGGGACTACAACAAGAGACCCAGTACTTC
j_gene: TRBJ2-5
d_gene: TRBD2
v_gene: TRBV9
abundance: NA

CDR3aa: CASSPLEGLAGEGEQFF
CDR3nt: TGTGCCAGCAGTCCCCTTGAAGGGCTAGCGGGAGAAGGCGAGCAGTTCTTC
j_gene: TRBJ2-1
d_gene: TRBD2
v_gene: TRBV28
abundance: few

CDR3aa: CASSRRTSGGDMVTGELFF
CDR3nt: TGTGCCAGCAGCCGTCGGACTAGCGGGGGTGATATGGTCACCGGGGAGCTGTTTTTT
j_gene: TRBJ2-2
d_gene: TRBD2
v_gene: TRBV7-9
abundance: NA

CDR3aa: CASSYGGTGNQPQHF
CDR3nt: TGTGCCAGCAGTTACGGTGGGACAGGGAATCAGCCCCAGCATTTT
j_gene: TRBJ1-5
d_gene: TRBD1
v_gene: TRBV6-5
abundance: NA

CDR3aa: CASRNSGSGTDTQYF
CDR3nt: TGTGCCAGCAGGAATAGCGGGAGTGGCACAGATACGCAGTATTTT
j_gene: TRBJ2-3
d_gene: TRBD2
v_gene: TRBV6-5
abundance: NA

CDR3aa: CATRHLGTGELFF
CDR3nt: TGTGCCACCCGCCACCTGGGCACCGGGGAGCTGTTTTTT
j_gene: TRBJ2-2
d_gene: NA
v_gene: TRBV24-1
abundance: NA

CDR3aa: CASGLSEDNSPLHF
CDR3nt: TGTGCTAGTGGTTTGTCAGAGGATAATTCACCCCTCCACTTT
j_gene: TRBJ1-6
d_gene: NA
v_gene: TRBV12-5
abundance: NA

CDR3aa: CASSPLAGGTTGDTQYF
CDR3nt: TGCGCCAGCAGCCCCCTAGCGGGGGGCACAACGGGGGATACGCAGTATTTT
j_gene: TRBJ2-3
d_gene: TRBD2
v_gene: TRBV5-1
abundance: NA

CDR3aa: CASSLTAGETEAFF
CDR3nt: TGTGCCAGCAGCTTAACGGCAGGGGAGACTGAAGCTTTCTTT
j_gene: TRBJ1-1
d_gene: NA
v_gene: TRBV7-3
abundance: NA

CDR3aa: CASSRSLAIEAFF
CDR3nt: TGTGCCAGCAGCCGCAGCTTGGCTATTGAAGCTTTCTTT
j_gene: TRBJ1-1
d_gene: NA
v_gene: TRBV13
abundance: NA

CDR3aa: CASSVRATSGGFYEQYF
CDR3nt: TGTGCCAGCAGTGTTAGGGCAACTAGCGGGGGTTTCTACGAGCAGTACTTC
j_gene: TRBJ2-7
d_gene: TRBD2
v_gene: TRBV6-1
abundance: NA

CDR3aa: CASSRTLGTYEQYF
CDR3nt: TGTGCCAGTAGTCGGACACTCGGCACCTACGAGCAGTACTTC
j_gene: TRBJ2-7
d_gene: NA
v_gene: TRBV19
abundance: NA

CDR3aa: CASSRLAGSTGELFF
CDR3nt: TGTGCCAGCAGCCGACTAGCGGGAAGCACCGGGGAGCTGTTTTTT
j_gene: TRBJ2-2
d_gene: TRBD2
v_gene: TRBV6-5
abundance: few

CDR3aa: CASSVGTSLPEEQYF
CDR3nt: TGTGCCAGCAGCGTAGGGACTAGCCTCCCCGAGGAGCAGTACTTC
j_gene: TRBJ2-7
d_gene: TRBD2
v_gene: TRBV9
abundance: once